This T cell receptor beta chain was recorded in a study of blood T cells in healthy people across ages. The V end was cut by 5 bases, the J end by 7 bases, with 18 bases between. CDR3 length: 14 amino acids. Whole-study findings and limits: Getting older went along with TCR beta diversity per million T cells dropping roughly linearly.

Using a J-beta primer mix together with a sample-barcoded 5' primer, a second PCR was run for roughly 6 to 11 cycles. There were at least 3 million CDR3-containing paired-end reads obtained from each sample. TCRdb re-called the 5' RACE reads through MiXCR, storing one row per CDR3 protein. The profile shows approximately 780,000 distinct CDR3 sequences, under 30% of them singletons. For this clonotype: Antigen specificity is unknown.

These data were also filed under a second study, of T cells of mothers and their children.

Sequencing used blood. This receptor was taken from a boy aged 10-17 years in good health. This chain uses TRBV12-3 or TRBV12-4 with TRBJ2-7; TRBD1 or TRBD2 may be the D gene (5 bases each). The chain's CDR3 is CASSLLGVTGEQYF. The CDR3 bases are TGTGCCAGCAGTCTACTAGGGGTGACGGGAGAGCAGTACTTC.